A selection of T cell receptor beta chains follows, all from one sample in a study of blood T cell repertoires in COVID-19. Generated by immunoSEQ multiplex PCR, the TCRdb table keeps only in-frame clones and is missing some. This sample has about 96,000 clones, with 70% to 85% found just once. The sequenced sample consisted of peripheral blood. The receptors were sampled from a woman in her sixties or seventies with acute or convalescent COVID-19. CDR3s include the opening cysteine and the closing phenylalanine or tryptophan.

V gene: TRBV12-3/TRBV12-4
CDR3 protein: CASSGVLGEKLFF

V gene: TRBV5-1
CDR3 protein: CASSLGLYTDTQYF

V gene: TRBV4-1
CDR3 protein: CASSRGGVETQYF

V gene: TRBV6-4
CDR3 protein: CASIFEFREAFF

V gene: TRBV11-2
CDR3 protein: CASSSTSGSNYGYTF

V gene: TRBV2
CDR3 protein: CASSETGLAGGRTDTQYF

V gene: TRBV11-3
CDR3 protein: CASSLGLATDTQYF

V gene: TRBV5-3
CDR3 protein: CARSRIGFRDSPCLSGNTIYF

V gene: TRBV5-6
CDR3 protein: CASSFSQGYGYTF

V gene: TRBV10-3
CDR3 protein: CAAWGGPLYGYTF

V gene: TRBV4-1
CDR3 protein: CASSQERSYNEQFF

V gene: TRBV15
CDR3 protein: CATSRDSPYEQYF

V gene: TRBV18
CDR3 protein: CASSPNGLNYGYTF

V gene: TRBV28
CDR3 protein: CASSGSSSYGYTF

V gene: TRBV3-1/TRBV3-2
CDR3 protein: CASSQGTGGNEQYF

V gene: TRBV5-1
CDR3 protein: CASSLVGSGQPGANVLTF

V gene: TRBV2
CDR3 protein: CASSEGGDILPADEKLFF

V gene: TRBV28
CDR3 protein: CASSLFDRGLPSTGELFF

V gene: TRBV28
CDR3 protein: CASRARSYNSPLHF

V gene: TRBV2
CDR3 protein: CASSRSLALNEQFF

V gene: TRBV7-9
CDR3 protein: CASSAGGSNQPQHF

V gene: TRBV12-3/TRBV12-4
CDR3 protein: CASKLGANEKLFF

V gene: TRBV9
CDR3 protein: CASSTYPTGLGSPLHF

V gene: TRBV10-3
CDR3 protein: CAIRTRGQGSVNEQFF

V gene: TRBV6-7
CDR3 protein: CASSYSGSPGRSYNEQFF

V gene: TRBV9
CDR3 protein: CASSPDGGVGNQPQHF

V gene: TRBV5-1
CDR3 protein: CASSLGQGDYTEAFF

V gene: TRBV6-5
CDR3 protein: CASSPAKNIQYF

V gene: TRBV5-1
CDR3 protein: CASSLTGGTNEKLFF

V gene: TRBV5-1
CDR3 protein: CASSLGASTDTQYF

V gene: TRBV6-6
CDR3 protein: CASSYQGAEAFF

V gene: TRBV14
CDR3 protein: CASSQEGAKNTEAFF

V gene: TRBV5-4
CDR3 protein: CASSSSSGGRETQYF

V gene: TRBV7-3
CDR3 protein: CASSSQGGTNAGELFF

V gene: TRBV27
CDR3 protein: CASRQGNTEAFF

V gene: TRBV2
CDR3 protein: CASKWTGGSSYEQYF

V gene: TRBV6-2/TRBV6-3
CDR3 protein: CASSYGTQKEKLFF

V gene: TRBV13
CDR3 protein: CASSSGTRGSPLHF

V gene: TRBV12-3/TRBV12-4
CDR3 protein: CASRPGHSGPQHF

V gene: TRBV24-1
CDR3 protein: CATSDIPGGGASYNEQFF

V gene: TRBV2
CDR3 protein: CASSGWSGGVGSYNEQFF

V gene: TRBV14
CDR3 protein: CASSQWPGDYGYTF

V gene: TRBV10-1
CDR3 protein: CASSRDRTGQTQYF

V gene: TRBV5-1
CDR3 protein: CASSLERGGRDTQYF

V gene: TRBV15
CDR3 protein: CATSRSDRGNTEAFF

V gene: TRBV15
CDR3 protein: CATTTGQGGTEAFF

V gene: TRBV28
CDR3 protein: CASSLTTVDYEQYF

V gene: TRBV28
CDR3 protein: CASSKGGKSTELYGYTF

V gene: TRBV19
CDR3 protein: CASSIATGRAEAFF

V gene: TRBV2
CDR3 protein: CASSDAGRDTEAFF

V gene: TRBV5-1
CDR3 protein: CASSLGTNYEQYF

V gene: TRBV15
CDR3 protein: CAPNGVIGSPLHF

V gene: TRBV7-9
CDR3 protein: CASSLTGSTGELFF

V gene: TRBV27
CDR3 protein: CASSLTGTGPSEAFF

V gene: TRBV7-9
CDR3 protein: CASSLEDRGRAFF

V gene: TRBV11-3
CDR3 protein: CASSLAGTSALYEQYF

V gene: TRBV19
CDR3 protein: CASSLGTGGYGYTF

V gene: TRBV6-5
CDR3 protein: CASSYLGGGRETQYF

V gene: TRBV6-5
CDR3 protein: CASIPTGGSYEQYF